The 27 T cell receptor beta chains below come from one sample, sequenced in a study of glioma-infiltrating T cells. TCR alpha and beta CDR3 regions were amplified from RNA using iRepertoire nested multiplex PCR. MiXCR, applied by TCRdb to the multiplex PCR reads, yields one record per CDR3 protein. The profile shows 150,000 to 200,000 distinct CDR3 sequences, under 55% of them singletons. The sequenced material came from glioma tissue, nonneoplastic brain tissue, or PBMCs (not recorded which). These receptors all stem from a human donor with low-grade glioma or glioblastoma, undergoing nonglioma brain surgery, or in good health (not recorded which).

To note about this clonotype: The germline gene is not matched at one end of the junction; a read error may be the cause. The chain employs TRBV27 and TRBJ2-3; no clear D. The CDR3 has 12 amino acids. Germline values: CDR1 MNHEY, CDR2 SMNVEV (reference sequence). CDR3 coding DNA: TGTGCCAGCAGTCGAGCCACAGATACCCAGTATTTT. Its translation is CASSRATDTQYF.

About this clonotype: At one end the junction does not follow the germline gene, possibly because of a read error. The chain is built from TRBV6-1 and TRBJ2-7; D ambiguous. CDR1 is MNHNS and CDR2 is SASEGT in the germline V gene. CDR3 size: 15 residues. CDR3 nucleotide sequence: TGTGCCAGCAGTCGTGACTTTACGAGCTCCTACGAGCAGTGCTTC. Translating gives CASSRDFTSSYEQCF.

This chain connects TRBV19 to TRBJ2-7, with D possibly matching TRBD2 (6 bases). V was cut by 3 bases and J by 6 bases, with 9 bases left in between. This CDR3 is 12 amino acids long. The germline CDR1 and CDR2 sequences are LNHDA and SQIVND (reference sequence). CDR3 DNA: TGTGCCAGTAGTATTCGGGGAGGCGAGCAGTACTTC. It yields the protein CASSIRGGEQYF.

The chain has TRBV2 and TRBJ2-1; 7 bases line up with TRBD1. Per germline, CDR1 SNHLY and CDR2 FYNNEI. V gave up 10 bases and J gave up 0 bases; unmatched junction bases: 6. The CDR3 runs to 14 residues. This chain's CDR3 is CATEGGFSYNEQFF. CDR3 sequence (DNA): TGTGCCACCGAAGGGGGCTTCTCCTACAATGAGCAGTTCTTC.

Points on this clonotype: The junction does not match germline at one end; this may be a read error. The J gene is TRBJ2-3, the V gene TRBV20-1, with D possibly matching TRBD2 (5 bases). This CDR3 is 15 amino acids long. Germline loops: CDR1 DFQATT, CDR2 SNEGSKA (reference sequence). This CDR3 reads CSASSSRESTDKQYF. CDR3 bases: TGCAGTGCTAGTTCTTCGAGGGAGTCCACAGATAAGCAGTATTTT.

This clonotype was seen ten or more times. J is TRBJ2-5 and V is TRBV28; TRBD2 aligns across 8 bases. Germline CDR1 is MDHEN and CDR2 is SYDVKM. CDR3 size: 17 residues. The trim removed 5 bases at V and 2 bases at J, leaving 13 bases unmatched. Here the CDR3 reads CASSPNVPPSGQETQYF. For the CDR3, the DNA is TGTGCCAGCAGTCCGAACGTCCCCCCTAGCGGGCAAGAGACCCAGTACTTC.

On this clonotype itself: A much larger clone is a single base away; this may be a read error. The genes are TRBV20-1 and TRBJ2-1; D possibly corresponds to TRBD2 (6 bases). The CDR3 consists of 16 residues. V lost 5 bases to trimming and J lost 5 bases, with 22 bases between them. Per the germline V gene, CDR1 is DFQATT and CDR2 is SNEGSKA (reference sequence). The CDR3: CSAGYDWGEWNNEQFF. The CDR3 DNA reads TGCAGTGCTGGTTACGACTGGGGGGAGTGGAACAATGAGCAGTTCTTC.

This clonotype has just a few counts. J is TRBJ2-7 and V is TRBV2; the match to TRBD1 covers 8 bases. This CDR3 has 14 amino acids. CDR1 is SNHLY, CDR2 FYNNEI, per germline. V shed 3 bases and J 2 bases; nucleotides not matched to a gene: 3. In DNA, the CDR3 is TGTGCCAGCAGTGACGGACAGGGCGCCTACGAGCAGTACTTC. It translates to CASSDGQGAYEQYF.

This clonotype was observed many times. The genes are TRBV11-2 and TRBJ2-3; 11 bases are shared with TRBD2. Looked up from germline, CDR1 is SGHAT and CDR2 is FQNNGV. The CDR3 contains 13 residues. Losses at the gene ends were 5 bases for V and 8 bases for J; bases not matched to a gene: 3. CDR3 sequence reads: CASSLGLAVTQYF. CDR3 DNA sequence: TGTGCCAGCAGCCTGGGACTAGCGGTTACGCAGTATTTT.

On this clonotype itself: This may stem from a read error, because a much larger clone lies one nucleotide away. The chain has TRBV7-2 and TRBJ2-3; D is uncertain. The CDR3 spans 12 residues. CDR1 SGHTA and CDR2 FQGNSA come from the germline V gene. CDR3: CATSQVTDTQYF. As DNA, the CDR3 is TGTGCCACCAGCCAGGTCACAGATACGCAGTATTTT.

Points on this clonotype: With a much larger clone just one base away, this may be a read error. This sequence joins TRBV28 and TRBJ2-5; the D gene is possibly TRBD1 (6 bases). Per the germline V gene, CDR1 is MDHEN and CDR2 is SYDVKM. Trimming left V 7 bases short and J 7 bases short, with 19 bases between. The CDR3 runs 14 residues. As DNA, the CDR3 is TGTGCCAGCAACAACCTACAGGGTGGGGTGACCCAGTACTTC. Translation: CASNNLQGGVTQYF.

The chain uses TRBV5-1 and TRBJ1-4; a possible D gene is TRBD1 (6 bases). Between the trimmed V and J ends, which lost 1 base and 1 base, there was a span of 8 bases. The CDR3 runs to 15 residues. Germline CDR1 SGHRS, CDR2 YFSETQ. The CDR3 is CASSLTGKTNEKLFF. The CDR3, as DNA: TGCGCCAGCAGCTTGACAGGGAAAACTAATGAAAAACTGTTTTTT.

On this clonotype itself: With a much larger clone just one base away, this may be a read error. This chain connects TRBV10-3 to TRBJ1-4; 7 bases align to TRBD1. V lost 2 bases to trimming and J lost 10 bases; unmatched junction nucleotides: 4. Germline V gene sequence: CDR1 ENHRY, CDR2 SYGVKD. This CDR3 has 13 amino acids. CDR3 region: CAISEDREGKLFF. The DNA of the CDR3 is TGTGCCATCAGTGAGGACAGGGAGGGAAAACTGTTTTTT.

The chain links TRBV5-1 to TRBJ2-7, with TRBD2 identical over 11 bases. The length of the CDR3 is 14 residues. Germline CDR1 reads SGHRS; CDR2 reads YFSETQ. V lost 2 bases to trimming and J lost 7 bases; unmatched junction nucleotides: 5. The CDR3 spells CASSFELAGAEQYF. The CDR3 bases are TGCGCCAGCAGCTTTGAACTAGCGGGAGCTGAGCAGTACTTC. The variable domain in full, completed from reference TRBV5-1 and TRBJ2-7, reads KAGVTQTPRYLIKTRGQQVTLSCSPISGHRSVSWYQQTPGQGLQFLFEYFSETQRNKGNFPGRFSGRQFSNSRSEMNVSTLELGDSALYLCASSFELAGAEQYFGPGTRLTVT.

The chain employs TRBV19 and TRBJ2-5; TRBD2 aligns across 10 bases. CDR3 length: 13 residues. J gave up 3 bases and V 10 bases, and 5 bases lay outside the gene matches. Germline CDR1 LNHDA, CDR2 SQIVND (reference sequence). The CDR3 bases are TGTGCCACCAGGACTAGCGGCAAAGAGACCCAGTACTTC. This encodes CATRTSGKETQYF.

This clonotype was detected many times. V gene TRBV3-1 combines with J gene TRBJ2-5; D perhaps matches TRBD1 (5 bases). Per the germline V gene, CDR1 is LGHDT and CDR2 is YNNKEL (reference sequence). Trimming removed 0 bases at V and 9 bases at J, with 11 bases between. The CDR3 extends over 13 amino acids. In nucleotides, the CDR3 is TGTGCCAGCAGCCAAGATAATGTAGGGGCCCAGTACTTC. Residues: CASSQDNVGAQYF.

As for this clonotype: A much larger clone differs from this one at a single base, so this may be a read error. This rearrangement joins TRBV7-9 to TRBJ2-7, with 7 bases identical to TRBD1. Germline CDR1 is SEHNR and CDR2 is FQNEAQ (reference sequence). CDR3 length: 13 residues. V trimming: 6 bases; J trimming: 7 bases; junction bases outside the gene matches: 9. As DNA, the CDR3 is TGTGCCAGCAGAATGACAGGGACGAGTGAGCAGTACTTC. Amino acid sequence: CASRMTGTSEQYF.

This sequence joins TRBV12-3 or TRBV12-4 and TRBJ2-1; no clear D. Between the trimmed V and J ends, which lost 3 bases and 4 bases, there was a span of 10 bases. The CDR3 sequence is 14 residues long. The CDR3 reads CASSFLVRYNEQFF. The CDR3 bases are TGTGCCAGCAGTTTCCTAGTCAGGTACAATGAGCAGTTCTTC.

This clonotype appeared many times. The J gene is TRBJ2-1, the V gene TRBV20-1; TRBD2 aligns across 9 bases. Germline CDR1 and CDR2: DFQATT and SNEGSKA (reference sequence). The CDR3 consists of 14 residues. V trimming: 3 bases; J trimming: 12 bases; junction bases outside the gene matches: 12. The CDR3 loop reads CSARPGLALAGQFF. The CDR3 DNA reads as TGCAGTGCTAGGCCGGGACTAGCTCTTGCCGGGCAGTTCTTC.

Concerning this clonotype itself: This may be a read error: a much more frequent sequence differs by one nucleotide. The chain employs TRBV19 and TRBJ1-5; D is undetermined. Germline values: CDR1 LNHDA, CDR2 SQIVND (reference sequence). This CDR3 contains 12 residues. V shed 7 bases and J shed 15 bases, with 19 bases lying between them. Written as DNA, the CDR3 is TGTGCCAGTAATGACCTCCAGGTCCCGGTGCATTTT. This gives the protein CASNDLQVPVHF.

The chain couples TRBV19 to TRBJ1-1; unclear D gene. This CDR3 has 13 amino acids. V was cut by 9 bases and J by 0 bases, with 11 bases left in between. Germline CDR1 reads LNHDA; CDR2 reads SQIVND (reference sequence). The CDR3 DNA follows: TGTGCCAGCGAAGACATACTGAACACTGAAGCTTTCTTT. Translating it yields CASEDILNTEAFF.

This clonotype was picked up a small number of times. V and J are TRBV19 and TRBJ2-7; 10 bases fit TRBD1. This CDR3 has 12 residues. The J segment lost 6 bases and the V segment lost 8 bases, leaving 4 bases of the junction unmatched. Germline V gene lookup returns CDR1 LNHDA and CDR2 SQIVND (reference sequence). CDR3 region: CASSGTGAEQYF. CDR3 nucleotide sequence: TGTGCCAGTTCCGGGACAGGGGCCGAGCAGTACTTC. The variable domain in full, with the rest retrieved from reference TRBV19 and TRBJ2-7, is DGGITQSPKYLFRKEGQNVTLSCEQNLNHDAMYWYRQDPGQGLRLIYYSQIVNDFQKGDIAEGYSVSREKKESFPLTVTSAQKNPTAFYLCASSGTGAEQYFGPGTRLTVT.

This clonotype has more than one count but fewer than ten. The CDR3 region has the DNA TGTGCCAGCAGCTTAAGCTTTCAGGACACTGAAGCTTTCTTT. Its translation: CASSLSFQDTEAFF. The J gene is TRBJ1-1, the V gene TRBV7-6; no clear D. Trimming removed 2 bases at V and 3 bases at J, with 10 bases between. This CDR3 spans 14 amino acids. Germline V gives CDR1 SGHVS, CDR2 FNYEAQ.

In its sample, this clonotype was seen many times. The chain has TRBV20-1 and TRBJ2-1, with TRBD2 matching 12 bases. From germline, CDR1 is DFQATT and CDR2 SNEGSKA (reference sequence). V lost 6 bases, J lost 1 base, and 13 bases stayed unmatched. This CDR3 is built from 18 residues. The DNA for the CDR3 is TGCAGTGCCCTAGCGGGAGGGCCACCCTTAGTTTCCTACAATGAGCAGTTCTTC. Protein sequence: CSALAGGPPLVSYNEQFF.

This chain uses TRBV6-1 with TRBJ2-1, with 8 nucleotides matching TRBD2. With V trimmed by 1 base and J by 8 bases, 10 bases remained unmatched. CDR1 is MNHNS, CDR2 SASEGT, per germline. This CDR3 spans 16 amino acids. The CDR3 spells CASSEGGRPSLHEQFF. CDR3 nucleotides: TGTGCCAGCAGTGAAGGCGGGAGGCCTAGTCTACATGAGCAGTTCTTC.

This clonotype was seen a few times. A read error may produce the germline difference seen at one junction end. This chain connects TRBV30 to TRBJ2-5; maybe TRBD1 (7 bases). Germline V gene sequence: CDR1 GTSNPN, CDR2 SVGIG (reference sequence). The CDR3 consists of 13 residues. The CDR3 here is CASSGGTEETQYF. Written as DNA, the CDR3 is TGTGCCTCGAGTGGGGGGACAGAAGAGACCCAGTACTTC.

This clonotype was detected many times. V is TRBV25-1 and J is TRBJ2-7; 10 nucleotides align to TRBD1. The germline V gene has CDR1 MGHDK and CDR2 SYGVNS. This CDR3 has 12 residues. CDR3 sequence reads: CAAGTGVHEQYF. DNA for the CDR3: TGTGCAGCAGGGACAGGGGTCCACGAGCAGTACTTC.